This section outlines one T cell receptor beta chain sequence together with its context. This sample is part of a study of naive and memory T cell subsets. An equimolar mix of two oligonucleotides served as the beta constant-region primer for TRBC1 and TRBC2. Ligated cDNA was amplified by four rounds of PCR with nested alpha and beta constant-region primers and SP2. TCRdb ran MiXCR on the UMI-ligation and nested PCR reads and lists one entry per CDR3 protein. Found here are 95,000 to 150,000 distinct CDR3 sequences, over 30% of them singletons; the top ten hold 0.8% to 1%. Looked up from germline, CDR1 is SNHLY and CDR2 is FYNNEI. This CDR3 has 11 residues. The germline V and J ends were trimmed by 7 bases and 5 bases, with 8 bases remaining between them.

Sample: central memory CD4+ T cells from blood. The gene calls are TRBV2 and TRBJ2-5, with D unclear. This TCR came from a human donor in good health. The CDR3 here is CASTVRETQYF. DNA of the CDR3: TGTGCCAGCACTGTAAGGGAGACCCAGTACTTC. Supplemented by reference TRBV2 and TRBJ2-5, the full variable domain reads EPEVTQTPSHQVTQMGQEVILRCVPISNHLYFYWYRQILGQKVEFLVSFYNNEISEKSEIFDDQFSVERPDGSNFTLKIRSTKLEDSAMYFCASTVRETQYFGPGTRLLVL.